These 25 T cell receptor beta chains share one sample of origin, sequenced in a study of blood T cell repertoires in COVID-19 (dated by TCRdb to the early 2020s). Receptor libraries were prepared by the immunoSEQ multiplex PCR assay. Drawn from immuneACCESS, this table holds only the in-frame rearrangements with V and J called that TCRdb kept. Clones are partly lost; checked studies trace under half to an unresolved V gene and leave the rest unexplained. The table for this sample lists approximately 320,000 clones; approximately 86% of them were counted only once. The top ten clones comprise around 10% of the sample. Sequencing was done on a sample of PBMCs or T cells enriched from blood (not recorded which). Receptors originate from a woman aged 18-30 years who had recovered from COVID-19.

This clone was seen a single time. CDR3 in amino acids: CAISGPGNFASYEQYF. The CDR3 DNA is TGTGCCATCAGTGGACCCGGGAACTTCGCCTCCTACGAGCAGTACTTC. This chain joins TRBV10-3 and TRBJ2-7; perhaps TRBD2 as D (5 bases). Germline CDR1 reads ENHRY; CDR2 reads SYGVKD. Trimming shortened V by 4 bases and J by 0 bases, and 16 bases separated the two germline ends. CDR3 length: 16 amino acids.

This clone was seen a single time. The junction differs from germline at one of its ends, possibly a read error. The chain is built from TRBV4-3 and TRBJ2-5, with D tentatively TRBD2 (5 bases). Germline CDR1 LGHNA, CDR2 YSLEER. This CDR3 region has 13 residues. CDR3 nucleotide sequence: TGCGCCAGCAGCAAAGACCGGGAATTGGGCCAGTACTTC. This translates into CASSKDRELGQYF.

The chain links TRBV6-9 to TRBJ1-6; 9 bases agree with TRBD1. Germline CDR1 and CDR2: MNHGY and SVAAGI. With V trimmed by 5 bases and J by 0 bases, 2 bases remained unmatched. CDR3 length: 16 residues. CDR3 sequence (DNA): TGTGCCAGCAGTGGGACAGGGAGCTCCTATAATTCACCCCTCCACTTT. Translated, it gives CASSGTGSSYNSPLHF.

The chain links TRBV12-3 or TRBV12-4 to TRBJ1-3; D is possibly TRBD1 (6 bases). CDR3 length: 13 residues. V lost 6 bases and J 7 bases, leaving 13 bases between the germline ends. The CDR3 sequence: CASSFQTGNTIYF. For the CDR3, the DNA is TGTGCCAGCAGCTTTCAAACAGGGAACACCATATATTTT.

The chain is built from TRBV7-2 and TRBJ1-5; TRBD1 agrees at 8 bases. Germline CDR1 reads SGHTA; CDR2 reads FQGNSA. V lost 5 bases, J lost 7 bases, and 7 bases stayed unmatched. This CDR3 contains 14 residues. The CDR3 reads CASSTDRVKQPQHF. The DNA of the CDR3 is TGTGCCAGCAGCACGGACAGGGTAAAACAGCCCCAGCATTTT. Supplemented by reference TRBV7-2 and TRBJ1-5, the full variable domain reads GAGVSQSPSNKVTEKGKDVELRCDPISGHTALYWYRQSLGQGLEFLIYFQGNSAPDKSGLPSDRFSAERTGGSVSTLTIQRTQQEDSAVYLCASSTDRVKQPQHFGDGTRLSIL.

This chain uses TRBV15 with TRBJ2-7, with D possibly matching TRBD2 (5 bases). CDR3 length equals 16 residues. Germline V gene sequence: CDR1 LNHNV, CDR2 YYDKDF (reference sequence). Trimming removed 1 base at V and 7 bases at J, with 20 bases between. This chain's CDR3 is CATSRAARLAGEEQYF. The CDR3, as DNA: TGTGCCACCAGCAGAGCTGCAAGGCTAGCCGGGGAAGAGCAGTACTTC.

The V gene is TRBV30, the J gene TRBJ2-3; tentatively, D is TRBD2 (7 bases). Germline V lookup: CDR1 GTSNPN, CDR2 SVGIG (reference sequence). V was clipped by 1 base and J by 6 bases, with 17 bases between them. The CDR3 spans 15 residues. The CDR3 is CAWSGYGGHRDTQYF. The CDR3 region has the DNA TGTGCCTGGAGTGGGTACGGGGGGCATAGGGATACGCAGTATTTT.

This chain joins TRBV7-2 and TRBJ1-6; perhaps TRBD1 as D (6 bases). Between the trimmed V and J ends, which lost 0 bases and 10 bases, there was a span of 13 bases. Germline V gene sequence: CDR1 SGHTA, CDR2 FQGNSA. This CDR3 has 15 amino acids. In nucleotides, the CDR3 is TGTGCCAGCAGCTTAGCGAACAGGGACTACTCACCCCTCCACTTT. Translation gives CASSLANRDYSPLHF.

The table lists this clone with a count of one. This rearrangement joins TRBV19 to TRBJ2-1, with D perhaps matching TRBD2 (5 bases). V shed 7 bases and J shed 7 bases, with 17 bases lying between them. From germline, CDR1 is LNHDA and CDR2 SQIVND (reference sequence). The CDR3 consists of 14 residues. The CDR3 nucleotides are TGTGCCAGTAAGGTACTAGGGCCTCCAAATGAGCAGTTCTTC. This translates into CASKVLGPPNEQFF.

This sequence joins TRBV28 and TRBJ2-2, with D perhaps matching TRBD2 (6 bases). Trimming took 2 bases from V and 6 from J, leaving 7 bases between them. CDR1 MDHEN and CDR2 SYDVKM come from the germline V gene. The length of the CDR3 is 13 residues. In DNA, the CDR3 is TGTGCCAGCAGTTTAACGGGAGCCGGGGAGCTGTTTTTT. Its protein is CASSLTGAGELFF.

The J gene is TRBJ1-6, the V gene TRBV4-3; 10 nucleotides match TRBD1. V was clipped by 5 bases and J by 9 bases; unmatched bases: 7. Looked up from germline, CDR1 is LGHNA and CDR2 is YSLEER. CDR3 length: 15 residues. The chain's CDR3 is CASSSTGGISSPLHF. CDR3 DNA: TGCGCCAGCAGCTCGACAGGGGGCATCAGTTCACCCCTCCACTTT.

This chain uses TRBV20-1 with TRBJ2-7; no clear D gene. The CDR3 length is 11 residues. Trimming stripped 3 bases from V and 1 base from J, with 4 bases between. Per germline, CDR1 DFQATT and CDR2 SNEGSKA (reference sequence). The CDR3 region is CSASPSYEQYF. The CDR3 nucleotides are TGCAGTGCTAGTCCTTCCTACGAGCAGTACTTC.

This chain connects TRBV9 to TRBJ2-5; TRBD2 is a possible D gene (7 bases). The CDR3 runs 15 residues. Deletions cut 5 bases from V and 7 bases from J, with 21 bases between. The germline V gene has CDR1 SGDLS and CDR2 YYNGEE. DNA for the CDR3: TGTGCCAGCAGTGGGGCCAGGGGCGGGGGTTTGACCCAGTACTTC. Its translation: CASSGARGGGLTQYF.

The genes are TRBV9 and TRBJ1-2, with a weak D call TRBD1 (6 bases). The V gene lost 3 bases and the J gene lost 4 bases, with 16 bases spanning the gap. CDR1 and CDR2 from the germline V gene are SGDLS and YYNGEE. The CDR3 totals 15 residues. The CDR3 reads CASSALDRLSYGYTF. Written as DNA, the CDR3 is TGTGCCAGCAGCGCCTTGGACAGATTGTCCTATGGCTACACCTTC. Full variable domain (missing parts from reference TRBV9 and TRBJ1-2): DSGVTQTPKHLITATGQRVTLRCSPRSGDLSVYWYQQSLDQGLQFLIQYYNGEERAKGNILERFSAQQFPDLHSELNLSSLELGDSALYFCASSALDRLSYGYTFGSGTRLTVV.

This chain links TRBV19 with TRBJ1-1; D is unclear. The CDR3 sequence is 12 residues long. From germline, CDR1 is LNHDA and CDR2 SQIVND (reference sequence). V lost 4 bases and J lost 2, with 5 bases in between. CDR3 sequence (DNA): TGTGCCAGTAGTACAGTAAACACTGAAGCTTTCTTT. Protein: CASSTVNTEAFF. The entire variable domain, with the rest obtained from reference TRBV19 and TRBJ1-1, is as follows: DGGITQSPKYLFRKEGQNVTLSCEQNLNHDAMYWYRQDPGQGLRLIYYSQIVNDFQKGDIAEGYSVSREKKESFPLTVTSAQKNPTAFYLCASSTVNTEAFFGQGTRLTVV.

CDR3 in amino acids: CASILSRLSSGAFF. In DNA form, the CDR3 reads TGTGCCAGCATCCTAAGCAGGCTTTCGAGTGGAGCTTTCTTT. The genes are TRBV28 and TRBJ1-1; D is uncertain. The CDR3 covers 14 residues. The V and J ends lost 7 bases and 10 bases respectively, with 22 bases between them. Germline values: CDR1 MDHEN, CDR2 SYDVKM.

The chain carries TRBV6-5 and TRBJ1-6, with 7 bases that match TRBD1. V trimming: 0 bases; J trimming: 9 bases; junction bases outside the gene matches: 5. The CDR3 length is 15 residues. Germline CDR1 MNHEY, CDR2 SVGAGI. Here the CDR3 reads CASSYSRDSISPLHF. As DNA, the CDR3 is TGTGCCAGCAGTTACTCGCGGGACAGCATTTCACCCCTCCACTTT.

The sample holds one count of this clone. This sequence joins TRBV3-1 (or the pseudogene TRBV3-2) and TRBJ2-6, with TRBD1 matching over 11 bases. Germline CDR1 is LGHDT and CDR2 is YNNKEL (reference sequence). Trimming removed 4 bases from V and 1 base from J; junction bases left unmatched: 3. This CDR3 spans 17 amino acids. The CDR3 sequence is CASSPGTGGSGANVLTF. CDR3 sequence (DNA): TGTGCCAGCAGCCCCGGGACAGGGGGTTCTGGGGCCAACGTCCTGACTTTC.

The chain has TRBV30 and TRBJ1-6; perhaps TRBD1 as D (5 bases). CDR1 and CDR2 from the germline V gene are GTSNPN and SVGIG (reference sequence). CDR3 length: 12 amino acids. V dropped 3 bases and J dropped 10 bases, with 10 bases sitting between them. The DNA of the CDR3 is TGTGCCTGGAGCCCCAGACAGTCACCCCTCCACTTT. Its protein product is CAWSPRQSPLHF.

The chain couples TRBV23-1 to TRBJ2-7; D is unresolved. TRBV23-1 falls under the ORF class, with uncertain function. V dropped 2 bases and J dropped 1 base, with 12 bases sitting between them. The CDR3 sequence is 15 residues long. CDR3 region: CASSQAETVSYEQYF. The CDR3 DNA sequence: TGCGCCAGCAGTCAAGCGGAGACTGTATCCTACGAGCAGTACTTC.

V and J are TRBV19 and TRBJ1-1; a weak D match, TRBD1 (6 bases). Trimming removed 3 bases from V and 0 bases from J, with 11 bases in between. The length of the CDR3 is 15 residues. The germline CDR1 and CDR2 sequences are LNHDA and SQIVND (reference sequence). The CDR3 DNA follows: TGTGCCAGTAGTATTGGGGGCAGCTTGAACACTGAAGCTTTCTTT. Amino acids: CASSIGGSLNTEAFF.

The CDR3 nucleotides read TGTGCTAGTGCCCTAGGGGGGGAGGGCACTGAAGCTTTCTTT. Translated, it gives CASALGGEGTEAFF. V usage is TRBV12-5 and J usage is TRBJ1-1, with a weak D call TRBD1 (6 bases). Germline V gene lookup returns CDR1 LGHNT and CDR2 FRNRAP. The CDR3 consists of 14 residues. V was clipped by 7 bases and J by 4 bases, with 16 bases between them. The whole variable domain, remainder taken from reference TRBV12-5 and TRBJ1-1, is DARVTQTPRHKVTEMGQEVTMRCQPILGHNTVFWYRQTMMQGLELLAYFRNRAPLDDSGMPKDRFSAEMPDATLATLKIQPSEPRDSAVYFCASALGGEGTEAFFGQGTRLTVV.

V gene TRBV5-4 combines with J gene TRBJ1-6, with 10 positions matching TRBD1. The CDR3 loop spans 16 amino acids. V was clipped by 4 bases and J by 9 bases; unmatched bases: 10. Germline values: CDR1 SGHNT, CDR2 YYREEE (reference sequence). The CDR3 coding sequence is TGTGCCAGCAGCGCACTAACGGGACAGGGGACTTCACCCCTCCACTTT. Protein: CASSALTGQGTSPLHF.

This clone has only one observation. J is TRBJ2-2 and V is TRBV5-1, with a weak D call TRBD2 (5 bases). The CDR3 covers 18 residues. V lost 3 bases and J lost 1, with 19 bases in between. Germline V gene lookup returns CDR1 SGHRS and CDR2 YFSETQ. Written as DNA, the CDR3 is TGCGCCAGCAGCTCCGTTTTTTCTACGACTAAGAACACCGGGGAGCTGTTTTTT. Amino acid sequence: CASSSVFSTTKNTGELFF.

V gene TRBV24-1 combines with J gene TRBJ2-1, with 12 bases that match TRBD2. With V trimmed by 5 bases and J by 4 bases, 11 bases remained unmatched. This CDR3 spans 18 amino acids. Germline loops: CDR1 KGHDR, CDR2 SFDVKD. The CDR3 loop is CATSATSGRPNPYNEQFF. The CDR3, as DNA: TGTGCCACCAGTGCAACTAGCGGGAGGCCCAATCCTTACAATGAGCAGTTCTTC.